This TCR beta chain was observed in a study of T cells expressing NK-cell markers. Whole-study findings and limits: Of the CD8+ T cells in about 6 donors, roughly 1.0-7.5% belonged to dominant NKG2C+ clonotypes.

This CDR3 is 14 amino acids long. Germline V gene data show CDR1 as SGHVS and CDR2 as FQNEAQ. Using the 5' RACE reads, TCRdb records one entry per CDR3 protein without DNA. The listing records approximately 150,000 distinct CDR3 sequences. About this clonotype itself: What it binds is not known.

V is TRBV7-8 and J is TRBJ2-2; lacking DNA, the TRBD2 call made by TCRdb goes unchecked. The sequence was collected from a young man in good health. Sequenced sample: blood T cells: a sorted CD56 or NKG2C T cell subset, CD4+ or CD8+ T cells, or bulk PBMC T cells (not recorded which). CDR3 in amino acids: CASSSGTSPGELFF. The whole variable domain, filled in from reference TRBV7-8 and TRBJ2-2, reads GAGVSQSPRYKVAKRGQDVALRCDPISGHVSLFWYQQALGQGPEFLTYFQNEAQLDKSGLPSDRFFAERPEGSVSTLKIQRTQQEDSAVYLCASSSGTSPGELFFGEGSRLTVL.